Listed below are T cell receptor beta chains from one sample, sequenced in a study of blood T cell repertoires in COVID-19. The protocol was immunoSEQ multiplex PCR, while the TCRdb copy is restricted to in-frame clones and leaves out a portion. The table includes over 60,000 clones, over 70% detected once. Sequenced sample: peripheral blood. Every receptor here comes from a human donor in a cohort sampled during active COVID-19. Both conserved end residues are part of each CDR3. The D gene is left open where the match is weak. Size is stated for part of the rows, as once, few or many counts, or as a class when the clone is expanded.

>.|TRBJ1-5|TRBV2|.
TGTGCCAGCAGTTTTGAGGGTTCCCAGCCCCAGCATTTT
CASSFEGSQPQHF
>.|TRBJ1-5|TRBV19|TRBD1
TGTGCCAGTAGTGCCCGATATCTTGACAGGGTGATTGGGCAGCCCCAGCATTTT
CASSARYLDRVIGQPQHF
>.|TRBJ2-7|TRBV2|.
TGTGCCAGCAGGATAGGTCTTCGGGGAGAGCAGTACTTC
CASRIGLRGEQYF
>.|TRBJ2-7|TRBV19|TRBD1
TGTGCCAGTAGTGTCGGGACAGCCCAAACCTACGAGCAGTACTTC
CASSVGTAQTYEQYF
>.|TRBJ1-2|TRBV19|.
TGTGCCAGTCTAGCGAATCCCCCAGACTATGGCTACACCTTC
CASLANPPDYGYTF
>.|TRBJ1-2|TRBV7-2|.
TGTGCCAGCAGCTTAGGACACGGCCGTGACTACACCTTC
CASSLGHGRDYTF
>.|TRBJ1-4|TRBV19|.
TGTGCCAGTAGTAGCCCCCCCAGGGCTCCTAATGAAAAACTGTTTTTT
CASSSPPRAPNEKLFF
>.|TRBJ2-7|TRBV27|.
TGTGCCAGCAGAAGGCAGGGACAATCTTACTACGAGCAGTACTTC
CASRRQGQSYYEQYF
>.|TRBJ2-5|TRBV12-3/TRBV12-4|.
TGTGCCAGCAGTCCCTGGGGGAGGGAGACCCAGTACTTC
CASSPWGRETQYF
>few|TRBJ2-3|TRBV25-1|TRBD2
TGTGCCAGCCGCGCCGCGGGGGTGGGGGATACGCAGTATTTT
CASRAAGVGDTQYF
>.|TRBJ1-2|TRBV27|TRBD1
TGTGCCAGCAGTTTTTGGCAGGGGGGAGGTGGCTACACCTTC
CASSFWQGGGGYTF
>once|TRBJ2-3|TRBV11-2|.
TGTGCCAGCAGGTCCTATGTCACAGATACGCAGTATTTT
CASRSYVTDTQYF
>.|TRBJ2-2|TRBV10-2|TRBD1
TGCGCCAGCAGTGACCGGGGACAGAGAAGCACCGGGGAGCTGTTTTTT
CASSDRGQRSTGELFF
>.|TRBJ2-5|TRBV5-5|TRBD2
TGTGCCAGCAGCTTGGGGTTCGTGACTAGCGGGCAAGAGACCCAGTACTTC
CASSLGFVTSGQETQYF
>.|TRBJ1-5|TRBV9|TRBD1
TGTGCCAGCAGCAAGACAGGGAGTAGTAATCAGCCCCAGCATTTT
CASSKTGSSNQPQHF
>.|TRBJ2-5|TRBV5-1|TRBD1
TGCGCCAGCAGCTTGCCCAGGGGGCTGGAAGAGACCCAGTACTTC
CASSLPRGLEETQYF
>.|TRBJ1-1|TRBV5-1|.
TGCGCCAGCAGCTCGGGGGGAAGACAGGCGAGGACTGAAGCTTTCTTT
CASSSGGRQARTEAFF
>.|TRBJ1-1|TRBV5-1|.
TGCGCCAGCAGCTTGGCCGAGGCAGGGAAAGGATCTGAAGCTTTCTTT
CASSLAEAGKGSEAFF